The sequence of this T cell receptor beta chain was determined in a study of control samples from healthy donors and cancer patients. Germline V gives CDR1 GTSNPN, CDR2 SVGIG (reference sequence). This CDR3 has 14 residues. The V end was cut by 6 bases, the J end by 10 bases, with 19 bases between. Only in-frame clones appear in the TCRdb table, and some are missing; sequencing was by immunoSEQ multiplex PCR. This sample has about 86,000 clones; approximately 88% occur once, and the top ten carry less than 10%. This TCR was sampled from a woman in her forties or fifties with colorectal cancer. The sample taken for sequencing was PBMCs. This chain connects TRBV30 to TRBJ1-6; D perhaps matches TRBD1 (5 bases). The CDR3 is CACHRFALGSPLHF. CDR3 DNA: TGTGCCTGCCACAGGTTTGCCCTCGGGTCACCCCTCCACTTT. The whole variable domain, filled in from reference TRBV30 and TRBJ1-6, reads SQTIHQWPATLVQPVGSPLSLECTVEGTSNPNLYWYRQAAGRGLQLLFYSVGIGQISSEVPQNLSASRPQDRQFILSSKKLLLSDSGFYLCACHRFALGSPLHFGNGTRLTVT.